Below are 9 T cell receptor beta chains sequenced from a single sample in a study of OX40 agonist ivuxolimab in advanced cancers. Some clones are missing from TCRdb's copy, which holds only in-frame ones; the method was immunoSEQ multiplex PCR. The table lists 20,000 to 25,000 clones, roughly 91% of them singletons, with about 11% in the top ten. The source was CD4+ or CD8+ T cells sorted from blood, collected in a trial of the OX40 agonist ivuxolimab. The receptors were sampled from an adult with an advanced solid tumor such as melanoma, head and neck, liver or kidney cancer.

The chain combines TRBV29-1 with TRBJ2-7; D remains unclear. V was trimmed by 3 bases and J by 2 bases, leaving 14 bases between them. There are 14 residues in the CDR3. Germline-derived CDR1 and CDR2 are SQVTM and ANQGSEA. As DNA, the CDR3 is TGCAGCGTTGAGGCCCCACGGAGCCCCTACGAGCAGTACTTC. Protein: CSVEAPRSPYEQYF.

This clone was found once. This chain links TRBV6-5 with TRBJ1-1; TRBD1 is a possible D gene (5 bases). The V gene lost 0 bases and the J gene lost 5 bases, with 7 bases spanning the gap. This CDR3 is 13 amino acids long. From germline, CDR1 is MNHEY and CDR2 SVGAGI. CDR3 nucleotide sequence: TGTGCCAGCAGTTACTCTCAGGGTACTGAAGCTTTCTTT. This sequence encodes CASSYSQGTEAFF.

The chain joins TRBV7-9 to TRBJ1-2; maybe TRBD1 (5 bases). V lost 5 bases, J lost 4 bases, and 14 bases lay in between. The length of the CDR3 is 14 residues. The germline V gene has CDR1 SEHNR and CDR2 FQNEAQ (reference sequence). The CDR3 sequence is CASSPTSDSYGYTF. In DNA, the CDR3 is TGTGCCAGCAGCCCCACCTCCGACAGCTATGGCTACACCTTC.

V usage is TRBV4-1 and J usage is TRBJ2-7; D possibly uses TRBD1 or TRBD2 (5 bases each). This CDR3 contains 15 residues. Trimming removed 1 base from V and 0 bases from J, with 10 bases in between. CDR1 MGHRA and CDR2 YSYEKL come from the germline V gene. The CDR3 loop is CASSQVAGSSYEQYF. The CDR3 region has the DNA TGCGCCAGCAGCCAAGTGGCAGGGAGCTCCTACGAGCAGTACTTC.

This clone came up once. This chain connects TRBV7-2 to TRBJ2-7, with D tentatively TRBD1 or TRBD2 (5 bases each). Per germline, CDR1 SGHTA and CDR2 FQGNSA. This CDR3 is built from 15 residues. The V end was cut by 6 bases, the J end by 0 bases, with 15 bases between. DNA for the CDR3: TGTGCCAGCAGGCTGGGAGTGGGACCCTCCTACGAGCAGTACTTC. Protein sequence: CASRLGVGPSYEQYF.

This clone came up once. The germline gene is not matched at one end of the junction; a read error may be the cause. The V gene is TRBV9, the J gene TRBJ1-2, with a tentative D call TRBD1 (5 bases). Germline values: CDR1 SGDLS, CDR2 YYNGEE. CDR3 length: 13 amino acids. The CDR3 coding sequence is TGTGCCAGCAAGGCGAGGGGTAACAATGGCTACACCTTC. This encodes CASKARGNNGYTF.

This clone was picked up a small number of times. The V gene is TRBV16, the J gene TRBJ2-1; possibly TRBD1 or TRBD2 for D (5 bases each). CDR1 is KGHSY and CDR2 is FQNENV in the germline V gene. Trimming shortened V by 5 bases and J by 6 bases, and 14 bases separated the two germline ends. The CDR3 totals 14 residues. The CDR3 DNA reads TGTGCCAGCAGCAGGGACCTAGGATTCAATGAGCAGTTCTTC. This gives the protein CASSRDLGFNEQFF.

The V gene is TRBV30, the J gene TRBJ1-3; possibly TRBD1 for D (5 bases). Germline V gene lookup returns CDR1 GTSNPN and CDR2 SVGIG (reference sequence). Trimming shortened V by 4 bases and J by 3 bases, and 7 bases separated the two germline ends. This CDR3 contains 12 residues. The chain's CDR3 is CAWKGVGNTIYF. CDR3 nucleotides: TGTGCCTGGAAAGGGGTTGGAAACACCATATATTTT.

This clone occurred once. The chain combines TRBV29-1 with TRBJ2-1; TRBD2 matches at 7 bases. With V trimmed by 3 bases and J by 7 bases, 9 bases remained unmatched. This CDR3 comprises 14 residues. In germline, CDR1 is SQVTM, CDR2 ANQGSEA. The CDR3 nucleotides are TGCAGCGTTGAGTATGTGGGGGGGGGAAATGAGCAGTTCTTC. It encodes CSVEYVGGGNEQFF.